One sample yielded the 30 T cell receptor beta chains listed below, sequenced in a study of cytomegalovirus exposure and HLA in healthy donors. Primers for the PCR totalled 60 Vbeta and 13 Jbeta. Sequenced by immunoSEQ multiplex PCR; TCRdb stores in-frame clones only, minus some. The sample yields a few hundred thousand clones, about 77% seen once. What was sequenced was PBMCs. These receptors all stem from a woman between 25 and 40 years old in good health and CMV-seronegative.

The chain has TRBV20-1 and TRBJ1-2; TRBD1 might be the D (5 bases). The CDR3 spans 11 residues. Germline V CDR1 and CDR2: DFQATT, SNEGSKA (reference sequence). The CDR3 sequence is CSTGGGYGYTF. In nucleotides, the CDR3 is TGCTCTACTGGGGGGGGCTATGGCTACACCTTC.

CDR3 residues: CASSFDRGNEQFF. DNA for the CDR3: TGTGCCAGCAGCTTCGACAGGGGGAATGAGCAGTTCTTC. V usage is TRBV5-4 and J usage is TRBJ2-1; 9 nucleotides match TRBD1. The CDR3 totals 13 residues. The ends lost 2 bases at V and 7 bases at J; junction bases unmatched: 1. Germline CDR1 reads SGHNT; CDR2 reads YYREEE (reference sequence). The whole variable domain, filled in from reference TRBV5-4 and TRBJ2-1, reads ETGVTQSPTHLIKTRGQQVTLRCSSQSGHNTVSWYQQALGQGPQFIFQYYREEENGRGNFPPRFSGLQFPNYSSELNVNALELDDSALYLCASSFDRGNEQFFGPGTRLTVL.

The rearrangement links TRBV15 to TRBJ1-1; 9 bases agree with TRBD1. The CDR3 has 16 residues. CDR1 LNHNV and CDR2 YYDKDF come from the germline V gene (reference sequence). Trimming took 1 base from V and 1 from J; bases not matched to a gene: 4. The CDR3 sequence is CATSRGRQGGNTEAFF. For the CDR3, the DNA is TGTGCCACCAGCAGAGGGAGACAGGGGGGGAACACTGAAGCTTTCTTT.

This rearrangement joins TRBV4-1 to TRBJ2-3, with D unresolved. This CDR3 is 14 amino acids long. The V end lost 4 bases, the J end lost 1 base, and 9 bases lay between the germline ends. Germline V gene sequence: CDR1 MGHRA, CDR2 YSYEKL. The CDR3 sequence: CASSPIGGTDTQYF. The CDR3 region has the DNA TGCGCCAGCAGCCCCATCGGAGGCACAGATACGCAGTATTTT.

As to this clone: Other DNA variants within this sample encode the same CDR3. This rearrangement joins TRBV5-6 to TRBJ1-5, with D perhaps TRBD1 (6 bases). V lost 4 bases, J lost 2 bases, and 10 bases lay in between. Germline CDR1 is SGHDT and CDR2 is YYEEEE. The CDR3 extends over 14 amino acids. CDR3 in DNA: TGTGCCAGCAGCCGAAGACAGGGCAATCAGCCCCAGCATTTT. Protein: CASSRRQGNQPQHF. Using reference TRBV5-6 and TRBJ1-5 for the parts outside the CDR3, the full variable domain is DAGVTQSPTHLIKTRGQQVTLRCSPKSGHDTVSWYQQALGQGPQFIFQYYEEEERQRGNFPDRFSGHQFPNYSSELNVNALLLGDSALYLCASSRRQGNQPQHFGDGTRLSIL.

The chain carries TRBV30 and TRBJ2-1; 15 bases match TRBD2. Germline-derived CDR1 and CDR2 are GTSNPN and SVGIG (reference sequence). CDR3 length equals 17 residues. Trimming cost V 3 bases and J 8 bases; bases outside gene matches: 11. CDR3 nucleotide sequence: TGTGCCTGGAGCCCGGGACTAGCGGGGGGCGTTACTGATGAGCAGTTCTTC. Its translation: CAWSPGLAGGVTDEQFF.

V is TRBV30 and J is TRBJ2-2; TRBD2 is a possible D gene (7 bases). Germline V gene lookup returns CDR1 GTSNPN and CDR2 SVGIG (reference sequence). The CDR3 has 14 residues. V was clipped by 5 bases and J by 6 bases, with 16 bases between them. CDR3 sequence (DNA): TGTGCCTGGGGGAGGGGGGGCTGGGCCGGGGAGCTGTTTTTT. It yields the protein CAWGRGGWAGELFF.

The chain has TRBV5-1 and TRBJ2-3; D is possibly TRBD2 (5 bases). V dropped 7 bases and J dropped 0 bases, with 12 bases sitting between them. The CDR3 contains 14 residues. Per the germline V gene, CDR1 is SGHRS and CDR2 is YFSETQ. This CDR3 reads CASHSGTSTDTQYF. The CDR3 bases are TGCGCCAGCCACTCGGGAACTAGCACAGATACGCAGTATTTT.

This clone showed up just a few times. V usage is TRBV30 and J usage is TRBJ2-5; D may be TRBD1 or TRBD2 (5 bases each). The DNA end is a closer match to TRBJ2-7, so the J assignment may be wrong. The CDR3 sequence is 14 residues long. Per the germline V gene, CDR1 is GTSNPN and CDR2 is SVGIG (reference sequence). DNA of the CDR3: TGTGCCTGGAGTATTTTTGGGGGCTCCTACGAGCAGTACTTC. Its protein is CAWSIFGGSYEQYF.

The gene calls are TRBV14 and TRBJ1-2, with D maybe TRBD1 (5 bases). Trimming took 0 bases from V and 7 from J, leaving 12 bases between them. Germline V gene lookup returns CDR1 SGHDN and CDR2 FVKESK. The CDR3 is 14 amino acids. CDR3 sequence: CASSQDGGVFGYTF. The CDR3 DNA sequence: TGTGCCAGCAGCCAAGATGGGGGGGTTTTTGGCTACACCTTC.

The chain links TRBV30 to TRBJ2-3; 11 nucleotides align to TRBD1. V dropped 1 base and J dropped 4; count of bases not matched to a gene: 10. CDR1 GTSNPN and CDR2 SVGIG come from the germline V gene (reference sequence). The CDR3 contains 17 residues. In DNA, the CDR3 is TGTGCCTGGAGTGACCCCCGGGACAGGGGGTGGGCAGATACGCAGTATTTT. Translation: CAWSDPRDRGWADTQYF.

J is TRBJ1-1 and V is TRBV29-1; D might be TRBD1 (5 bases). Germline loops: CDR1 SQVTM, CDR2 ANQGSEA. The CDR3 has 13 residues. Trimming took off 0 bases at V and 6 bases at J, with 11 bases between the two ends. In DNA, the CDR3 is TGCAGCGTTGAAGAGGTGTCGGGGGCTGAAGCTTTCTTT. Its translation is CSVEEVSGAEAFF.

The chain joins TRBV7-6 to TRBJ2-1, with TRBD2 matching 11 bases. This CDR3 has 15 amino acids. The ends lost 3 bases at V and 7 bases at J; junction bases unmatched: 5. CDR1 and CDR2 (germline): SGHVS, FNYEAQ. The CDR3 sequence is CASSFSGGAVNEQFF. In DNA, the CDR3 is TGTGCCAGCAGCTTTAGCGGGGGGGCGGTGAATGAGCAGTTCTTC.

This clone appeared a few times. J is TRBJ2-2 and V is TRBV7-9; possibly TRBD1 for D (5 bases). Germline V lookup: CDR1 SEHNR, CDR2 FQNEAQ (reference sequence). The V and J ends lost 5 bases and 5 bases respectively, with 21 bases between them. This CDR3 spans 17 amino acids. The CDR3 DNA follows: TGTGCCAGCAGCCTTCAGGGCGGACGAGACTCAACCGGGGAGCTGTTTTTT. Translated, it gives CASSLQGGRDSTGELFF.

The CDR3: CASSADNEQFF. The CDR3 nucleotides are TGTGCCAGCAGTGCCGACAATGAGCAGTTCTTC. This rearrangement joins TRBV2 to TRBJ2-1; no reliable D call. The CDR3 has 11 residues. The V gene lost 4 bases and the J gene lost 5 bases, with 3 bases spanning the gap. Germline loops: CDR1 SNHLY, CDR2 FYNNEI.

The gene calls are TRBV5-8 and TRBJ1-1; D not resolved. Trimming shortened V by 4 bases and J by 8 bases, and 21 bases separated the two germline ends. Germline V lookup: CDR1 SGHTS, CDR2 YDEGEE. The CDR3 runs 15 residues. DNA of the CDR3: TGTGCCAGCAGCCTGGAGCTCATGGAGGGCCTCGAAGCTTTCTTT. It is translated as CASSLELMEGLEAFF.

The chain combines TRBV2 with TRBJ2-1; D remains unclear. V dropped 7 bases and J dropped 0 bases, with 4 bases sitting between them. Germline CDR1 SNHLY, CDR2 FYNNEI. The CDR3 spans 12 residues. The chain's CDR3 is CASTSSYNEQFF. CDR3 nucleotide sequence: TGTGCCAGCACCTCCTCCTACAATGAGCAGTTCTTC. Full variable domain (outside the CDR3, taken from reference TRBV2 and TRBJ2-1): EPEVTQTPSHQVTQMGQEVILRCVPISNHLYFYWYRQILGQKVEFLVSFYNNEISEKSEIFDDQFSVERPDGSNFTLKIRSTKLEDSAMYFCASTSSYNEQFFGPGTRLTVL.

The V gene is TRBV6-5, the J gene TRBJ1-3; D not certain. Germline CDR1 MNHEY, CDR2 SVGAGI. The CDR3 spans 12 residues. Trimming shortened V by 2 bases and J by 4 bases, and 3 bases separated the two germline ends. The CDR3 coding sequence is TGTGCCAGCAGTTACGAGGGAAACACCATATATTTT. It codes for CASSYEGNTIYF.

The chain employs TRBV5-4 and TRBJ1-1; D unclear. This CDR3 is 14 amino acids long. CDR1 is SGHNT, CDR2 YYREEE, per germline (reference sequence). With 0 bases removed from V and 3 bases from J, the gap between germline ends came to 9 bases. The chain's CDR3 is CASSLEAGYTEAFF. CDR3 DNA: TGTGCCAGCAGCTTGGAGGCGGGGTACACTGAAGCTTTCTTT.

The V gene is TRBV11-1, the J gene TRBJ2-7; no firm D call. V lost 1 base to trimming and J lost 8 bases, with 9 bases between them. Germline CDR1 SGHAT, CDR2 FQDESV (reference sequence). The CDR3 extends over 12 amino acids. The CDR3 sequence is CASSLVGQKQYF. The DNA for the CDR3 is TGTGCCAGCAGCTTAGTTGGGCAGAAGCAGTACTTC.

The DNA for the CDR3 is TGTGCCACCAGCAGAGTCGCTAGCGGAGCTAGCACAGATACGCAGTATTTT. This sequence encodes CATSRVASGASTDTQYF. The chain recombines TRBV15 with TRBJ2-3; 7 bases fit TRBD2. Per germline, CDR1 LNHNV and CDR2 YYDKDF (reference sequence). V was clipped by 1 base and J by 0 bases; unmatched bases: 7. The CDR3 is made up of 17 amino acids.

This clone was seen a handful of times. This sequence joins TRBV27 and TRBJ2-7; 10 bases are shared with TRBD1. The V segment lost 5 bases and the J segment 2 bases; nucleotides outside the gene matches: 3. This CDR3 is built from 14 residues. Germline-derived CDR1 and CDR2 are MNHEY and SMNVEV (reference sequence). CDR3 amino acids: CASSRTGGPYEQYF. DNA for the CDR3: TGTGCCAGCAGTCGGACAGGGGGGCCCTACGAGCAGTACTTC.

V is TRBV7-9 and J is TRBJ2-7; 12 nucleotides match TRBD2. The V gene end was trimmed by 1 base and the J gene end by 2 bases; junction bases not matched to a gene: 3. CDR3 length: 16 amino acids. Germline lookup yields CDR1 SEHNR and CDR2 FQNEAQ (reference sequence). CDR3 sequence reads: CASSLGRLAGAYEQYF. The CDR3 region has the DNA TGTGCCAGCAGCTTAGGTCGACTAGCGGGGGCCTACGAGCAGTACTTC.

This chain connects TRBV27 to TRBJ1-6; TRBD1 is a possible D gene (5 bases). V gave up 8 bases and J gave up 14 bases, with 10 bases separating them. Germline lookup yields CDR1 MNHEY and CDR2 SMNVEV (reference sequence). The CDR3 runs 10 residues. The CDR3 sequence is CASRGVSLHF. CDR3 nucleotides: TGTGCCAGCCGGGGGGTGTCCCTCCACTTT.

Note on this clone: The sample holds other DNA sequences that translate to the same CDR3. This chain connects TRBV5-1 to TRBJ2-5, with 7 bases matching TRBD2. The CDR3 is 14 amino acids. CDR1 is SGHRS, CDR2 YFSETQ, per germline. The V and J ends lost 3 bases and 2 bases, in that order; junction bases with no gene match: 4. The DNA of the CDR3 is TGCGCCAGCAGCTGGGGGGGAGATCAAGAGACCCAGTACTTC. Translation gives CASSWGGDQETQYF.

The chain uses TRBV4-1 and TRBJ2-7; TRBD1 is a possible D gene (6 bases). Trimming took 4 bases from V and 4 from J, leaving 11 bases between them. Germline CDR1 reads MGHRA; CDR2 reads YSYEKL. This CDR3 comprises 13 residues. Here the CDR3 reads CASSLRQEYEQYF. The CDR3 DNA is TGCGCCAGCAGCCTAAGACAGGAGTACGAGCAGTACTTC.

Details on this clone: A junction boundary mismatches the germline segment, possibly from a read error. This chain joins TRBV27 and TRBJ2-3; TRBD2 matches 9 bases. Germline assignment: CDR1 MNHEY and CDR2 SMNVEV (reference sequence). CDR3 length: 16 amino acids. CDR3 coding DNA: TGTGCCAGCGGTTTAGGGAGGGCTAGCGGGATGGATACGCAGTATTTT. Protein sequence: CASGLGRASGMDTQYF.

This clone was found once. The V and J genes are TRBV19 and TRBJ1-1; no definite D call. Trimming took 4 bases from V and 0 from J, leaving 9 bases between them. The CDR3 runs to 14 residues. In germline, CDR1 is LNHDA, CDR2 SQIVND (reference sequence). The CDR3 bases are TGTGCCAGTAGTACTGTAGCAATGAACACTGAAGCTTTCTTT. Translated: CASSTVAMNTEAFF.

The chain links TRBV20-1 to TRBJ1-1; weak D call: TRBD1 (6 bases). CDR1 and CDR2 (germline): DFQATT, SNEGSKA (reference sequence). The V end lost 8 bases, the J end lost 11 bases, and 18 bases lay between the germline ends. The CDR3 is 11 amino acids. Here the CDR3 reads CSPIRDIGAFF. The CDR3 bases are TGCAGTCCCATCCGGGACATTGGGGCTTTCTTT.

This chain connects TRBV19 to TRBJ1-2; 9 bases line up with TRBD1. J gave up 4 bases and V 1 base, and 4 bases lay outside the gene matches. The CDR3 consists of 15 residues. Germline CDR1 is LNHDA and CDR2 is SQIVND (reference sequence). The CDR3 nucleotides are TGTGCCAGTAGTATAGCGTCGGGACAGGGCTATGGCTACACCTTC. Translated, it gives CASSIASGQGYGYTF.